This TCR beta chain was documented in a study of CD8 T cells in ankylosing spondylitis. Study-wide results and caveats: Disease-linked clones, CD8+, were relatively rare in peripheral blood. A motif in TCR beta, a set of roughly eight highly homologous variants, appeared characteristic of ankylosing spondylitis blood. From matched ankylosing spondylitis synovial fluid, disease-linked clones were reportedly recovered at significantly enriched levels.

Quantitative molecular-barcoded 5'-RACE generated the TCR beta libraries. Via MiXCR, TCRdb re-called the 5' RACE reads, giving one row per CDR3 protein. The sample includes 220,000 or so distinct CDR3 sequences, about 10% seen only once; the top ten take 21%. As to this clonotype: As yet, its antigen is unknown.

Germline values: CDR1 LNHNV, CDR2 YYDKDF (reference sequence). The CDR3 has 17 residues. Trimming took 7 bases from V and 8 from J; bases not matched to a gene: 19. V and J are TRBV15 and TRBJ2-1, with TRBD1 matching 8 bases. Sequenced input: blood, either unsorted or a sorted T cell fraction (not recorded which). The sequence derives from a male donor with ankylosing spondylitis or in good health (not recorded which). DNA of the CDR3: TGTGCCACCAACACATTTGGCGCGACAGGGGTCAACGATGAGCAGTTCTTC. Its protein is CATNTFGATGVNDEQFF.